This TCR beta chain emerged from a study of vaccination and CD4 T cells after COVID-19. On the study more broadly: The cells in question were stimulated using overlapping spike peptides derived from SARS-CoV-2, HCoV-NL63, HCoV-OC43 and HCoV-229E.

Comment on this clonotype: Its antigen remains unidentified.

Treatment specified: approximately 9-day PBMC culture with coronavirus spike peptide pools or control peptides (ViraFEST assay). Sequencing of cultured CD4+ T cell DNA used the Oncomine TCR Beta short-read assay. MiXCR, run by TCRdb on the PCR reads, gives a single entry per CDR3 protein. The sample has 3,500 to 4,500 distinct CDR3 sequences; roughly 15% are singletons. Deletions cut 5 bases from V and 0 bases from J, with 12 bases between. This CDR3 has 15 residues. Germline lookup yields CDR1 SGHNT and CDR2 YENEEA. This receptor was identified in a human donor who had recovered from COVID-19. The chain uses TRBV11-3 and TRBJ2-3; possibly TRBD2 for D (6 bases). The sequencing input was CD4+ T cells from blood, cultured in vitro. CDR3 sequence (DNA): TGTGCCAGCAGCCAGACCCGGGGGAGCACAGATACGCAGTATTTT. This gives the protein CASSQTRGSTDTQYF.